Listed here are 9 T cell receptor beta chains from one sample, sequenced in a study of T-cell reconstitution after alpha-beta-depleted transplantation in children. The library targeted TCRbeta and was prepared with unique molecular identifiers. MiXCR was run by TCRdb on the PCR reads, yielding one entry per CDR3 protein. In the table there are about 980,000 distinct CDR3 sequences, about 29% of which are singletons. Sequenced here: PBMCs, mostly from graft donor cells, sampled 360 days after TCRalphabeta/CD19-depleted stem cell transplant. The receptor set was obtained from a boy under three years old who had a stem cell transplant for SCID, so the T cells may come from the graft donor.

This clonotype was observed a handful of times. The chain couples TRBV25-1 to TRBJ2-3; D is unresolved. Gene TRBJ1-5 matches the end of the DNA better, so the J call may be wrong. This CDR3 has 13 amino acids. Germline V lookup: CDR1 MGHDK, CDR2 SYGVNS. The CDR3 loop reads CASSPFGLPFQHF. Written as DNA, the CDR3 is TGTGCCAGCAGTCCCTTTGGACTCCCTTTCCAGCATTTT.

CDR3 loop: CASSQKWGDEQFF. The CDR3, as DNA: TGCGCCAGCAGCCAAAAATGGGGAGATGAGCAGTTCTTC. The rearrangement joins TRBV4-3 to TRBJ2-1, with a weak D call TRBD2 (5 bases). Germline loops: CDR1 LGHNA, CDR2 YSLEER. The CDR3 spans 13 residues. V was cut by 2 bases and J by 8 bases, with 10 bases left in between.

The chain links TRBV7-9 to TRBJ2-5; D is unclear. Germline V gives CDR1 SEHNR, CDR2 FQNEAQ (reference sequence). CDR3 length: 14 residues. V gave up 5 bases and J gave up 5 bases, with 15 bases separating them. CDR3 DNA sequence: TGTGCCAGCAGCCTCCCGAGTGGACCGGAGACCCAGTACTTC. Translated, it gives CASSLPSGPETQYF.

The V and J genes are TRBV7-2 and TRBJ2-6; perhaps TRBD1 as D (6 bases). Germline V gene sequence: CDR1 SGHTA, CDR2 FQGNSA. CDR3 length: 16 amino acids. The V gene lost 5 bases and the J gene lost 3 bases, with 14 bases spanning the gap. CDR3 sequence: CASSPQGKGGANVLTF. In DNA form, the CDR3 reads TGTGCCAGCAGCCCGCAGGGGAAAGGTGGGGCCAACGTCCTGACTTTC.

This clonotype was seen ten or more times. This chain links TRBV7-8 with TRBJ1-1; D not certain. Germline-derived CDR1 and CDR2 are SGHVS and FQNEAQ. With 5 bases removed from V and 0 bases from J, the gap between germline ends came to 10 bases. The CDR3 length is 14 residues. DNA of the CDR3: TGTGCCAGCAGCCTTCATCAAATGAACACTGAAGCTTTCTTT. Encoded protein: CASSLHQMNTEAFF.

There are a few counts of this clonotype. The chain combines TRBV7-2 with TRBJ1-1; D unresolved. CDR1 SGHTA and CDR2 FQGNSA come from the germline V gene. CDR3 length equals 15 residues. Trimming took 5 bases from V and 0 from J, leaving 13 bases between them. DNA for the CDR3: TGTGCCAGCAGCGAACGGACGGGTTTGAACACTGAAGCTTTCTTT. Amino acids: CASSERTGLNTEAFF.

This chain joins TRBV6-2 or TRBV6-3 and TRBJ2-6, with D perhaps TRBD1 or TRBD2 (6 bases each). Trimming took off 2 bases at V and 1 base at J, with 15 bases between the two ends. CDR1 is MNHEY, CDR2 SVGEGT, per germline. There are 18 residues in the CDR3. Written as DNA, the CDR3 is TGTGCCAGCAGTTACGGGGGGCGTCCCTTTTCTGGGGCCAACGTCCTGACTTTC. The encoded protein is CASSYGGRPFSGANVLTF.

V and J are TRBV7-9 and TRBJ2-1; 15 bases agree with TRBD2. CDR3 length: 17 amino acids. V lost 5 bases, J lost 3 bases, and 5 bases stayed unmatched. The V gene's germline CDR1 is SEHNR and CDR2 FQNEAQ (reference sequence). DNA of the CDR3: TGTGCCAGCAGCAAAGGGACTAGCGGGGGGTACTACAATGAGCAGTTCTTC. This sequence encodes CASSKGTSGGYYNEQFF.

This chain uses TRBV5-1 with TRBJ2-7; TRBD1 matches at 10 bases. Unmatched junction bases numbered 5, after V lost 4 bases and J lost 4 bases. Per germline, CDR1 SGHRS and CDR2 YFSETQ. The CDR3 has 14 residues. In DNA form, the CDR3 reads TGCGCCAGCAGCGACGGACAGGGGGTTTACGAGCAGTACTTC. Its protein product is CASSDGQGVYEQYF.